This T cell receptor beta chain was observed in a study of blood T cells in healthy people across ages. Points from the study as a whole: Diversity estimates drawn from one million T cells were deemed underestimates. Diversity was higher, and naive CD4+ cells more numerous, in long-lived donors than in aged donors.

Germline-derived CDR1 and CDR2 are SGHDN and FVKESK. The CDR3 is made up of 14 amino acids. V gave up 1 base and J gave up 4 bases, with 8 bases separating them. As to this clonotype: Its antigen is not identified.

The use of a sample-barcoded 5' primer and a J-beta primer mix characterized a second PCR of about 7 to 12 cycles. Per-sample output comprised a minimum of 3 million paired-end reads containing CDR3. TCRdb independently ran MiXCR on the 5' RACE reads; one entry per CDR3 protein. The repertoire holds almost 800,000 distinct CDR3 sequences, 58% seen once, with around 22% in the top ten. Sequencing was performed on blood. The chain is built from TRBV14 and TRBJ1-5; D uncertain. The clonotype originates from a man in his thirties or forties in good health. The CDR3 nucleotides read TGTGCCAGCAGCCAAGGCGGTGGAAATCAGCCCCAGCATTTT. Its protein product is CASSQGGGNQPQHF.